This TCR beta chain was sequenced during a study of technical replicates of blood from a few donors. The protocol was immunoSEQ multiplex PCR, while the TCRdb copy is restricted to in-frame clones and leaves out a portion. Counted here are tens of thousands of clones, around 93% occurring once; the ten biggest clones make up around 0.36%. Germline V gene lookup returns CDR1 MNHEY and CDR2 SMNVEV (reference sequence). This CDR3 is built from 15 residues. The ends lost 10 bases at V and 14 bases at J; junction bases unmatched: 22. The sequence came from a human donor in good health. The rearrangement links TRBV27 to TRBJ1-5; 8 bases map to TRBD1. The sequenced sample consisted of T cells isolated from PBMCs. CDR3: CATSPTGEVLGGKHF. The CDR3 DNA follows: TGTGCCACATCCCCGACAGGGGAGGTGTTGGGTGGGAAGCATTTT.